The 9 T cell receptor beta chains below were found in one sample sequenced in a study of OX40 agonist ivuxolimab in advanced cancers. Profiling relied on immunoSEQ multiplex PCR, and the TCRdb table lists in-frame clones only, not all of them. This sample has fewer than 70,000 clones, with roughly 87% found just once. Source: CD4+ or CD8+ T cells sorted from blood, taken in a trial of the OX40 agonist ivuxolimab. Receptors originate from an adult with an advanced solid tumor such as melanoma, head and neck, liver or kidney cancer.

V usage is TRBV10-2 and J usage is TRBJ1-5, with a tentative D call TRBD1 (6 bases). Trimming removed 6 bases at V and 4 bases at J, with 16 bases between. The length of the CDR3 is 15 residues. The germline V gene has CDR1 WSHSY and CDR2 SAAADI. CDR3 loop: CASSWAGGPNQPQHF. DNA of the CDR3: TGCGCCAGCAGCTGGGCCGGGGGGCCGAATCAGCCCCAGCATTTT.

The chain has TRBV28 and TRBJ1-5; D gene ambiguous. The CDR3 loop spans 17 amino acids. The germline CDR1 and CDR2 sequences are MDHEN and SYDVKM. V was pared by 3 bases and J by 2 bases, with 17 bases between. The CDR3 loop is CASSLVGVVNGNQPQHF. Written as DNA, the CDR3 is TGTGCCAGCAGTTTGGTCGGGGTGGTCAACGGCAATCAGCCCCAGCATTTT.

The table lists this clone with a count of one. The rearrangement uses TRBV6-6 and TRBJ1-5; tentative D call: TRBD1 (6 bases). From germline, CDR1 is MNHNY and CDR2 SVGAGI (reference sequence). The CDR3 is 14 amino acids. The V and J ends lost 6 bases and 2 bases respectively, with 11 bases between them. Here the CDR3 reads CASRQGWGNQPQHF. In nucleotides, the CDR3 is TGTGCCAGCAGACAGGGCTGGGGCAATCAGCCCCAGCATTTT.

The chain recombines TRBV4-1 with TRBJ1-5; TRBD1 might be the D (6 bases). With 4 bases removed from V and 5 bases from J, the gap between germline ends came to 15 bases. CDR1 is MGHRA, CDR2 YSYEKL, per germline. This CDR3 contains 15 residues. As DNA, the CDR3 is TGCGCCAGCAGCCCTGCGGGGGCGGGCGATCAGCCCCAGCATTTT. Protein product: CASSPAGAGDQPQHF.

This chain links TRBV2 with TRBJ2-3; no definite D call. The CDR3 is 14 residues long. V lost 4 bases and J lost 1, with 9 bases in between. The germline CDR1 and CDR2 sequences are SNHLY and FYNNEI. The CDR3 region is CASSVSLGTDTQYF. CDR3 nucleotide sequence: TGTGCCAGCAGTGTTTCTCTCGGCACAGATACGCAGTATTTT. Full variable domain (missing parts from reference TRBV2 and TRBJ2-3): EPEVTQTPSHQVTQMGQEVILRCVPISNHLYFYWYRQILGQKVEFLVSFYNNEISEKSEIFDDQFSVERPDGSNFTLKIRSTKLEDSAMYFCASSVSLGTDTQYFGPGTRLTVL.

V usage is TRBV2 and J usage is TRBJ1-5; TRBD1 aligns across 10 bases. This CDR3 region has 15 residues. Germline V CDR1 and CDR2: SNHLY, FYNNEI. With 6 bases clipped from V and 7 bases from J, the junction kept 9 bases outside the gene matches. Here the CDR3 reads CASRLGTGAWQPQHF. Written as DNA, the CDR3 is TGTGCCAGCAGGCTGGGGACAGGGGCGTGGCAGCCCCAGCATTTT.

This clone was picked up one time. The chain couples TRBV7-9 to TRBJ1-4; TRBD1 is a possible D gene (5 bases). CDR1 and CDR2 (germline): SEHNR, FQNEAQ (reference sequence). Deletions cut 1 base from V and 8 bases from J, with 14 bases between. The CDR3 loop spans 15 amino acids. The CDR3 DNA is TGTGCCAGCAGCTTAGAGCCCCAGGGCGCGGAAAAACTGTTTTTT. Translating it yields CASSLEPQGAEKLFF.

J is TRBJ2-2 and V is TRBV4-2; TRBD2 agrees at 7 bases. CDR1 LGHNA and CDR2 YNFKEQ come from the germline V gene. The CDR3 runs to 18 residues. J lost 6 bases, V lost 2 bases, and 15 bases had no gene match. This chain's CDR3 is CASSQSDPIAGSSGELFF. For the CDR3, the DNA is TGTGCCAGCAGCCAATCCGACCCGATAGCGGGCTCCTCCGGGGAGCTGTTTTTT.

This chain joins TRBV5-8 and TRBJ1-1, with D maybe TRBD1 (6 bases). Germline values: CDR1 SGHTS, CDR2 YDEGEE. This CDR3 contains 16 residues. Trimming left V 1 base short and J 0 bases short, with 13 bases between. The CDR3 sequence is CASSLFQGILNTEAFF. The CDR3 DNA reads as TGTGCCAGCAGCTTGTTCCAGGGGATTCTGAACACTGAAGCTTTCTTT.